This T cell receptor (beta chain) came from a study of cytomegalovirus exposure and HLA in healthy donors. Study-level findings and limits: Listed as cytomegalovirus-associated were 150 or so TCR beta chains.

On this clone: Its target is not known.

Nominally healthy donors provided the samples, though records likely missed some immune exposures. Between the trimmed V and J ends, which lost 1 base and 0 bases, there was a span of 10 bases. Germline V gives CDR1 LNHDA, CDR2 SQIVND (reference sequence). This CDR3 is built from 16 residues. This PCR relied on a set of 60 Vbeta primers and 13 Jbeta primers. Assay used: immunoSEQ multiplex PCR; TCRdb lists only in-frame clones, some missing. There are around 110,000 clones in the sample; 9.5% occur only once, and 3% lies in the top ten. Sequencing was done on a sample of PBMCs. The V and J genes are TRBV19 and TRBJ1-3, with D tentatively TRBD1 (5 bases). The clonotype originates from a man under 40 in good health and CMV-seronegative. For the CDR3, the DNA is TGTGCCAGTAGTATAGTGCGGGGACGCTCTGGAAACACCATATATTTT. This gives the protein CASSIVRGRSGNTIYF.